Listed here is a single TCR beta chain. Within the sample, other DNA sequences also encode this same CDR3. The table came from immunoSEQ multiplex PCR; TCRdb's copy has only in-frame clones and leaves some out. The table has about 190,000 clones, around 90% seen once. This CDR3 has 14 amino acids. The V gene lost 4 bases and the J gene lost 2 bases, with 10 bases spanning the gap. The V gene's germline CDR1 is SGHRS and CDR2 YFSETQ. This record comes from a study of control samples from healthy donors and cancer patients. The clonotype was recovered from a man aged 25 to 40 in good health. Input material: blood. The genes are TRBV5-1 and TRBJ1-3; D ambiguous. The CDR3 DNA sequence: TGCGCCAGCAGCCCGGACGGAGCTGGAAACACCATATATTTT. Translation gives CASSPDGAGNTIYF.